This T cell receptor beta chain stems from a study of CD8 T cells in ankylosing spondylitis. A quantitative 5'-RACE method, one with molecular barcodes, was used to make TCR beta libraries. TCRdb used MiXCR to reprocess the 5' RACE reads, holding one entry per CDR3 protein. The sample records about 440,000 distinct CDR3 sequences, roughly a sixth being singletons. Study-level results: A motif of several highly homologous TCR beta variants was seen as apparently characteristic of ankylosing spondylitis blood. Previously reported in reactive arthritis synovial fluid and blood were some of the motif variants. Disease-associated clonotypes exhibited CD8+ identity and were relatively infrequent in peripheral blood. Significant enrichment of disease-linked clones was reported in matched ankylosing spondylitis synovial fluid.

The germline V gene encodes CDR1 SGHAT and CDR2 FQNNGV. The CDR3 totals 20 residues. V was pared by 0 bases and J by 3 bases, with 17 bases of the junction left unmatched. This clonotype occurred a few times. The antigen is not known. This sequence joins TRBV11-2 and TRBJ2-1; 7 positions match TRBD2. The source of this sequence is a male donor with ankylosing spondylitis. Sequenced input: blood, either unsorted or a sorted T cell fraction (not recorded which). The CDR3 DNA sequence: TGTGCCAGCAGCTTAGATAATGGCGGGAGCGCTAATAGGGTCTACAATGAGCAGTTCTTC. Residues: CASSLDNGGSANRVYNEQFF.